Sequencing of this T cell receptor beta chain was carried out in a study of shared clonotypes between healthy human individuals. Study overall: A couple of women and three men aged 18 to 49 made up the donors.

The study, taken as a whole, reports: Only blood was sampled; tissue repertoires likely differ. A handful of donors shared about 4.5% of their naive CD4 clonotypes.

Genomic DNA per cell subset filled all wells of several immunoSEQ plates. Assay used: immunoSEQ multiplex PCR; TCRdb lists only in-frame clones, some missing. The sample comprises 2,500,000 or so clones, 80% to 95% of which are singletons, and 0.36% rests with the top ten. As concerns this clone: Its antigen is as yet unknown.

This clonotype was obtained from a man aged 18 to 30 in good health. Some clones in this sample may be carry-over from other donors' samples. The sample consisted of naive CD4+ T cells from PBMCs. The subset: CD45RA+ positively selected.

CDR3 protein: CASLLGGRRANTGELFF. CDR3 DNA sequence: TGTGCCAGTCTCCTTGGCGGGAGGCGTGCGAACACCGGGGAGCTGTTTTTT. V is TRBV28 and J is TRBJ2-2; 8 nucleotides match TRBD2. This CDR3 is built from 17 residues. V trimming: 9 bases; J trimming: 0 bases; junction bases outside the gene matches: 12. Germline CDR1 MDHEN, CDR2 SYDVKM.